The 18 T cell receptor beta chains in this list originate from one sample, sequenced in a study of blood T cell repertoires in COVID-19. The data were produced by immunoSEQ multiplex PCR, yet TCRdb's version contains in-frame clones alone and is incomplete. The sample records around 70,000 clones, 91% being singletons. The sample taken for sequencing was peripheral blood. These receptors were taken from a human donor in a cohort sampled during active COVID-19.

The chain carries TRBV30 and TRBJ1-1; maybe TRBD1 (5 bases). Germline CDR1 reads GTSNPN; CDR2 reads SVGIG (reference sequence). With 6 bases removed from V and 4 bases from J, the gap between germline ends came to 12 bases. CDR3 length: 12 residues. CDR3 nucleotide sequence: TGTGCCTGCTCCTGGGGCCTCACTGAAGCTTTCTTT. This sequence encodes CACSWGLTEAFF.

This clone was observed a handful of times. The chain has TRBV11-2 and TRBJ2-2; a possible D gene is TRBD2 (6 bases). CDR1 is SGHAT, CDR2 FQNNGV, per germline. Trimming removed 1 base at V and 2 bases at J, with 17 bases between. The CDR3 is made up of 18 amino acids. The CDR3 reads CASSLGPRLARNTGELFF. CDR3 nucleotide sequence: TGTGCCAGCAGCTTAGGGCCCCGCCTAGCGCGCAACACCGGGGAGCTGTTTTTT.

In DNA form, the CDR3 reads TGTGCCAGCTCACCTCGGGGAAGCGGCGGGGTGGACACCGGGGAGCTGTTTTTT. Protein product: CASSPRGSGGVDTGELFF. The gene calls are TRBV18 and TRBJ2-2, with D maybe TRBD2 (6 bases). V was shortened by 3 bases and J by 3 bases, with 20 bases between the two germline ends. The germline V gene has CDR1 KGHSH and CDR2 LQKENI. This CDR3 is built from 18 residues. The variable domain in full, with the rest retrieved from reference TRBV18 and TRBJ2-2, is NAGVMQNPRHLVRRRGQEARLRCSPMKGHSHVYWYRQLPEEGLKFMVYLQKENIIDESGMPKERFSAEFPKEGPSILRIQQVVRGDSAAYFCASSPRGSGGVDTGELFFGEGSRLTVL.

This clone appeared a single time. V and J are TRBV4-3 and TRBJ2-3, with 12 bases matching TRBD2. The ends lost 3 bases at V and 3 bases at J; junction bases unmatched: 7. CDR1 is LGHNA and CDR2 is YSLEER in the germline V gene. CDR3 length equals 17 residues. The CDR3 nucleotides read TGCGCCAGCAGCCAGGCTCTAGCGGGGGGGCCGACAGATACGCAGTATTTT. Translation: CASSQALAGGPTDTQYF.

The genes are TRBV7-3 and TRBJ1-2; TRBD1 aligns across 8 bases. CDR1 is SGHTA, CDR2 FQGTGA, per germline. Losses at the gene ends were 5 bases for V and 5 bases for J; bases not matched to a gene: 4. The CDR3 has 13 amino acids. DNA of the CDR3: TGTGCCAGCAGCCGCGACAGGGGATATGGCTACACCTTC. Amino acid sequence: CASSRDRGYGYTF.

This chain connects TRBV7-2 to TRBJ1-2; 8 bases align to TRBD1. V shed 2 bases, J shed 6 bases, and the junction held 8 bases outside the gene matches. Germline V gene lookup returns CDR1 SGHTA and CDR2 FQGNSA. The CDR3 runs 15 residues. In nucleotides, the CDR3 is TGTGCCAGCAGCTTAATGGGAACAGGGGGAAATGGCTACACCTTC. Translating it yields CASSLMGTGGNGYTF.

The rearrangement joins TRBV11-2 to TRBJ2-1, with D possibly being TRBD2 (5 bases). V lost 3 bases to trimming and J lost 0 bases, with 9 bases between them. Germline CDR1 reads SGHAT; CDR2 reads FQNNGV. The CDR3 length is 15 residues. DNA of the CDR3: TGTGCCAGCAGCTTGGACTGGGTCTCCTACAATGAGCAGTTCTTC. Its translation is CASSLDWVSYNEQFF. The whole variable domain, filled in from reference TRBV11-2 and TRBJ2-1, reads EAGVAQSPRYKIIEKRQSVAFWCNPISGHATLYWYQQILGQGPKLLIQFQNNGVVDDSQLPKDRFSAERLKGVDSTLKIQPAKLEDSAVYLCASSLDWVSYNEQFFGPGTRLTVL.

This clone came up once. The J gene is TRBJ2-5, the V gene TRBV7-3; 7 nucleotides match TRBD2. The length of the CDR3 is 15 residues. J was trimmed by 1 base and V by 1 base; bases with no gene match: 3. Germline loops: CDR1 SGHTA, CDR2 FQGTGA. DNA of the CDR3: TGTGCCAGCAGCTTAAGCGGGACTACCCAAGAGACCCAGTACTTC. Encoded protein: CASSLSGTTQETQYF.

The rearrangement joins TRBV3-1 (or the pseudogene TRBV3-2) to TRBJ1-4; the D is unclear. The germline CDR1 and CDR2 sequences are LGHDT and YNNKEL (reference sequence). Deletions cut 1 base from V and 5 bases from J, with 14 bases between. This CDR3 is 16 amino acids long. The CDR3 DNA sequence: TGTGCCAGCAGCCAAGCTCGGGGTAGCTCCAATGAAAAACTGTTTTTT. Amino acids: CASSQARGSSNEKLFF.

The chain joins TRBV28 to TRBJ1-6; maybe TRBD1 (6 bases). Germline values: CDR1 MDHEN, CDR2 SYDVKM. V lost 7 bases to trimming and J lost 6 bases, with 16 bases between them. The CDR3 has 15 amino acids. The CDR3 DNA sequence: TGTGCCAGCACCGATGGGGGGGCTGGTAATTCACCCCTCCACTTT. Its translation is CASTDGGAGNSPLHF.

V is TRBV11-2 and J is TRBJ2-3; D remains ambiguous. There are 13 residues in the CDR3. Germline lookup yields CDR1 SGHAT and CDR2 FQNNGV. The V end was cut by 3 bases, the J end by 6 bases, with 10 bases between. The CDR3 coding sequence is TGTGCCAGCAGCTTCATAGCTCAGGATACGCAGTATTTT. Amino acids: CASSFIAQDTQYF.

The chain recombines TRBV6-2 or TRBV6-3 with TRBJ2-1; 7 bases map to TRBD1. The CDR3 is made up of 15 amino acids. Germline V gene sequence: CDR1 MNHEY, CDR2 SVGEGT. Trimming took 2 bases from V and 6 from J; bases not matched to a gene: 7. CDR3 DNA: TGTGCCAGCAGTTACCGGGACAGCTTTTCCAATGAGCAGTTCTTC. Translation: CASSYRDSFSNEQFF.

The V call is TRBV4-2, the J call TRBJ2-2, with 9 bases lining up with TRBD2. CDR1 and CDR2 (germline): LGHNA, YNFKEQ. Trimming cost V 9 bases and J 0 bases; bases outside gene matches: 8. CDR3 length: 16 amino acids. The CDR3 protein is CASTAVAGANTGELFF. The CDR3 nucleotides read TGTGCCAGTACCGCGGTAGCGGGGGCGAACACCGGGGAGCTGTTTTTT.

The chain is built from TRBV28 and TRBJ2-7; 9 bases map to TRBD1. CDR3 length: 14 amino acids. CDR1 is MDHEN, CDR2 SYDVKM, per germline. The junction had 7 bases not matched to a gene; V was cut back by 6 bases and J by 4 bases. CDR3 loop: CASSRMDRGYEQYF. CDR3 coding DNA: TGTGCCAGCAGCAGAATGGACAGGGGATACGAGCAGTACTTC. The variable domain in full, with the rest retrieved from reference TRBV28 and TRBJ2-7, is DVKVTQSSRYLVKRTGEKVFLECVQDMDHENMFWYRQDPGLGLRLIYFSYDVKMKEKGDIPEGYSVSREKKERFSLILESASTNQTSMYLCASSRMDRGYEQYFGPGTRLTVT.

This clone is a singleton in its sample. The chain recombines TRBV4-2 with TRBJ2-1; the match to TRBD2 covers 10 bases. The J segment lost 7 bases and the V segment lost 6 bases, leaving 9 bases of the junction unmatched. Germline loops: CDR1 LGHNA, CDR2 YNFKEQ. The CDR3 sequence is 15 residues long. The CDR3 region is CASRLSSGSLNEQFF. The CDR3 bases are TGTGCCAGCAGGTTGTCTAGCGGGAGCTTGAATGAGCAGTTCTTC.

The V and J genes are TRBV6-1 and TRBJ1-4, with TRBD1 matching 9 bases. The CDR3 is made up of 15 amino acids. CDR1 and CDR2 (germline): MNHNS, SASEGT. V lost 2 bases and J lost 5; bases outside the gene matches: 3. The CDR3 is CASSETGGRNEKLFF. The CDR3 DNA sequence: TGTGCCAGCAGTGAAACAGGGGGCCGCAATGAAAAACTGTTTTTT.

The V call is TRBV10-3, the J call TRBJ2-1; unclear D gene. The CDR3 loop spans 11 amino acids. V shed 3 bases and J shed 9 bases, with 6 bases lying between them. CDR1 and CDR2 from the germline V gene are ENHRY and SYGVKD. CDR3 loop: CAISDRGEQFF. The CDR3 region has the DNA TGTGCCATCAGTGATCGCGGTGAGCAGTTCTTC.

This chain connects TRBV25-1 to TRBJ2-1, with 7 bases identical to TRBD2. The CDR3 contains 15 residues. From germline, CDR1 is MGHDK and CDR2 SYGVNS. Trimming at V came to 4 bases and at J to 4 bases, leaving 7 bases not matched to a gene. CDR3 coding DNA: TGTGCCAGCAGTGGCCCAGCGGGGATGTACAATGAGCAGTTCTTC. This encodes CASSGPAGMYNEQFF.